What follows is one TCR beta chain and its context. Its antigen is not known. The data were obtained in a study of T cell responses to AZD1222 COVID-19 vaccine. Study outcomes and limitations: Close to half of spike-specific TCRs reportedly recognize unmutated variant regions. Baseline serology detected seropositivity in only six or seven AZD1222 recipients. Vaccination with two AZD1222 doses was followed by a rise in Spike-specific TCR breadth and depth.

Trimming removed 5 bases at V and 4 bases at J, with 16 bases between. CDR1 is SGHRS, CDR2 YFSETQ, per germline. The CDR3 is 16 residues long. The table came from immunoSEQ multiplex PCR; TCRdb's copy has only in-frame clones and leaves some out. Of under 90,000 clones listed, roughly four fifths are singletons. This TCR came from an adult who received the AZD1222 COVID-19 vaccine. The sample here was peripheral blood, taken 28 days after the second AZD1222 dose. This sequence joins TRBV5-1 and TRBJ2-6; tentatively, D is TRBD1 (6 bases). For the CDR3, the DNA is TGCGCCAGCAGATCAGGGGAAACGGGCGGGGCCAACGTCCTGACTTTC. This codes for CASRSGETGGANVLTF. The full variable domain, with the rest looked up from reference TRBV5-1 and TRBJ2-6, is KAGVTQTPRYLIKTRGQQVTLSCSPISGHRSVSWYQQTPGQGLQFLFEYFSETQRNKGNFPGRFSGRQFSNSRSEMNVSTLELGDSALYLCASRSGETGGANVLTFGAGSRLTVL.